This T cell receptor (beta chain) was recorded in a study of Graves' ophthalmopathy and Graves' hyperthyroidism. Study context: Sampling took place at initial diagnosis, with peripheral blood obtained before any treatment.

The authors isolated PBMCs from around 10 ml of fresh peripheral blood. With 0 bases removed from V and 4 bases from J, the gap between germline ends came to 16 bases. The CDR3 is 16 amino acids. Germline values: CDR1 DFQATT, CDR2 SNEGSKA (reference sequence). Study-level findings and limits: A 13-signature model separated ophthalmopathy from stable hyperthyroidism, reaching around 89% sensitivity and almost 82% specificity cross-validated.

In its sample, this clonotype was seen many times. The antigen remains undetermined. CDR3 regions of TCR beta were amplified from RNA transcripts. Second-round multiplex PCR came after a first-round RT-PCR that employed HTBI primers. TCRdb ran MiXCR on the multiplex PCR reads and lists one entry per CDR3 protein. The data hold about 210,000 distinct CDR3 sequences, with about 32% observed a single time. This rearrangement joins TRBV20-1 to TRBJ1-5; possibly TRBD1 for D (5 bases). This TCR came from a middle-aged man with Graves' ophthalmopathy. Material: peripheral blood. The CDR3 spells CSARDPSGPLNQPQHF. The DNA of the CDR3 is TGCAGTGCTAGAGATCCCTCGGGACCGCTTAATCAGCCCCAGCATTTT.